The T cell receptor (beta chain) described here comes from a study of blood T cell repertoires in COVID-19. In the source study's methods: Estimated nucleated cell counts came from reference gene primer amplification. Here immunoSEQ multiplex PCR was the method, and the copy in TCRdb shows in-frame clones only, minus some. The V and J calls and clone size are taken from that table; D and trimming were inferred from the DNA. This table has approximately 58,000 clones, 65% to 90% appearing once. The TCR originated in an older woman with acute or convalescent COVID-19. Sequenced sample: peripheral blood.

In nucleotides, the CDR3 is TGTGCCAGCAGTTACTCGAATAGCGGGGGAGATACGCAGTATTTT. Translation gives CASSYSNSGGDTQYF. V is TRBV6-5 and J is TRBJ2-3; 9 nucleotides match TRBD2. CDR1 is MNHEY, CDR2 SVGAGI, per germline. The CDR3 is made up of 15 amino acids. V shed 0 bases, J shed 5 bases, and the junction held 3 bases outside the gene matches.